This record covers a single T cell receptor beta chain. Its antigen remains unidentified. Base qualities are not provided; no much larger clone lies one nucleotide away. This sample was included in a study of shared clonotypes between healthy human individuals (dated by TCRdb to the early 2020s). Study-level background: The cohort included three men and two women between 18 and 49 years of age. To estimate repertoire size and how much clonotypes are shared between individuals, the study performed deep sequencing of blood TCR repertoires from a handful of healthy adults. To increase sequencing depth and limit assay-specific biases, TCR repertoire library preparation and sequencing were carried out by different laboratories using diverse techniques. Per donor, leukapheresis produced somewhere between about 0.9 and 10 billion PBMCs. Findings and caveats that apply to the study as a whole: Because the study included only a small number of donors, the genetic and exposure-history diversity represented was limited. Pairwise subsampling led to the expectation that sequencing depth would affect the degree of clonotype sharing among donors. Sampling was restricted to blood, and TCR repertoires in tissue are likely to differ from TCR repertoires in blood.

Using the deep immunoSEQ assay, TCR CDR3 regions were amplified from genomic DNA by multiplex PCR. Genomic DNA extracted from each cell subset was distributed evenly over all wells of several immunoSEQ 96-well plates, and each plate served as one replicate. Each replicate PCR for unsorted PBMC received about 0.3 ug genomic DNA, equal to tens of thousands of T cell genomes. Unsorted PBMC genomic DNA was sequenced across ten immunoSEQ deep assay plates. Purified libraries were quantified with a Qubit 3.0 fluorometer, sized on a Bioanalyzer 2100, and re-quantified with the KAPA Library Quantification kit. A separate single-read 150-cycle Illumina NextSeq 550 flow cell was used to sequence each immunoSEQ 96-well plate. Turning to the authors' computational methods: Because only junctional sequences without quality scores were contained in the immunoSEQ output, filtering matching that applied to full-length reads could not be performed. Sequences were annotated with PyIR, a Python wrapper for IgBLAST v1.9, using IMGT germline references to assign V/J genes and CDR3. Any read was removed if the V/J assignment was weak (E-value above 1e-6), the CDR3 was missing, or the read contained stop codons, out-of-frame junctions, or ambiguous translated residues. V3J clonotypes were defined as sequences sharing an identical inferred V gene, J gene, and CDR3 amino acid sequence. To compute the percentage overlap between repertoires, the number of shared unique clonotypes was divided by the size of the smaller repertoire. Three approaches were used to assess repertoire richness: RTK rarefaction, the Chao1 estimator, and Recon v2.1 estimates of unobserved clonotypes. This is the immuneACCESS table as TCRdb keeps it, with only in-frame sequences that have V and J called. A part of the clones is gone; compared with another copy, unresolved V genes explain less than half, and the rest is unexplained. V, J and clone size reflect that table, while D and trimming were determined from the DNA. The sample table contains some 92,000 clones; only one count was recorded for more than 45% of them. Together, the top ten hold approximately 16% of the sample.

Donors were healthy HIV-negative adults with no recently reported acute infections or vaccinations. Every donor was a Caucasian adult residing in Nashville, Tennessee, USA. For unsorted samples, 96 million or so PBMCs were counted, and genomic DNA was extracted using the QIAamp DNA Blood Mini kit. Blood was collected by leukapheresis, and PBMCs were isolated by Ficoll-Histopaque density gradient centrifugation and then cryopreserved in liquid nitrogen vapor phase. This clonotype originated in a woman between 40 and 55 years old in good health. Some clones in this sample may be carry-over from other donors' samples. Input material: PBMCs.

The sequenced DNA is TGTGCCATCAGTGAGGGCGGATACAATGAGCAGTTCTTC. Protein translation: CAISEGGYNEQFF. The chain uses TRBV10-3 and TRBJ2-1; the D gene identity is not certain. The germline ends are 6 bases apart after V is trimmed by 2 bases and J by 4 bases. CDR1 is given as ENHRY and CDR2 as SYGVKD, both from the germline V gene. Including the terminal cysteine and phenylalanine, the CDR3 comprises 13 residues. Only the CDR3 DNA stays, 39 bases, in frame from base 1.